This T cell receptor beta chain emerged from a study of lymphopenia after photon versus proton radiotherapy. General study results and limits: Oligoclonal CD8+ Temra expansion after nadir drove photon patients' diversity drop.

Notes on this clone: The antigen remains undetermined.

The CDR3 runs to 13 residues. J was trimmed by 2 bases and V by 8 bases; bases with no gene match: 5. Germline V gene sequence: CDR1 ENHRY, CDR2 SYGVKD. Some clones are missing from TCRdb's copy, which holds only in-frame ones; the method was immunoSEQ multiplex PCR. Here the sample spans approximately 12,000 clones, 88% being singletons. The sample consisted of peripheral blood, taken from a patient treated with photon-based radiotherapy. The TCR was taken from a man in his 60s with pancreatic cancer. This chain joins TRBV10-3 and TRBJ2-7, with 8 bases identical to TRBD2. This chain's CDR3 is CAISGGPTYEQYF. The CDR3 DNA reads TGTGCCATCTCGGGGGGGCCGACCTACGAGCAGTACTTC.